The source of this TCR beta chain is a study of cytomegalovirus exposure and HLA in healthy donors. This CDR3 spans 16 amino acids. The germline CDR1 and CDR2 sequences are SSHAT and FNYEAQ (reference sequence). The PCR employed 60 Vbeta primers together with 13 Jbeta primers. Authors' analysis steps: The count from a later analysis was 65 million to 90 million unique TCR beta chains, some 12 million of them shared. Libraries were prepared by immunoSEQ multiplex PCR; TCRdb keeps only in-frame clonotypes and omits some of them. V and J calls and clone size are as listed in that table; D and trimming were resolved from the DNA. The sample consists of around 100,000 clones, about 81% of them appearing once. Remarks on this clone: The antigen is unknown. Sequence at one end of the junction differs from germline and may be a read error.

Study-wide results and limits: The authors assumed roughly uniform sequencing depth across donors for presence/absence analyses.

Sequencing used PBMCs. The sequence derives from a woman in her forties in good health and CMV-seropositive. The chain uses TRBV7-7 and TRBJ2-5, with 11 bases that match TRBD2. CDR3 region: CASSLGTSGSQETQYF. CDR3 coding DNA: TGTGCTAGCAGCTTAGGGACTAGCGGAAGTCAAGAGACCCAGTACTTC.